This T cell receptor (beta chain) was captured by sequencing in a study of OX40 agonist ivuxolimab in advanced cancers. This clone was observed a single time. What it recognizes is unknown. V was clipped by 7 bases and J by 0 bases, with 10 bases between them. From germline, CDR1 is SQVTM and CDR2 ANQGSEA. CDR3 length: 12 amino acids. Profiling relied on immunoSEQ multiplex PCR, and the TCRdb table lists in-frame clones only, not all of them. The sample lists 65,000 to 70,000 clones; more than 85% were seen once. Study-level findings and limits: No determination was made of the antigen specificity of the expanded peripheral T cells.

The source of this sequence is an adult with an advanced solid tumor such as melanoma, head and neck, liver or kidney cancer. This rearrangement joins TRBV29-1 to TRBJ2-7; tentatively, D is TRBD1 (5 bases). The sample consisted of CD4+ or CD8+ T cells sorted from blood, taken in a trial of the OX40 agonist ivuxolimab. The CDR3 is CSARVNSYEQYF. In DNA, the CDR3 is TGCAGCGCCAGGGTTAACTCCTACGAGCAGTACTTC.